Listed below are T cell receptor beta chains from one sample, sequenced in a study of human T cells and chemical hapten exposure. TCRdb redid the calling of the RACE reads with MiXCR, one entry per CDR3 protein. Of approximately 340,000 distinct CDR3 sequences listed, about 7% are singletons. The source material was whole blood, sampled in connection with sensitization to the hapten diphenylcyclopropenone (DPC). These receptors were taken from a woman aged 18-29 years with alopecia areata. Some clones in this sample may be carry-over from other donors' samples. Both conserved end residues are part of each CDR3. The D gene is left open where the match is weak. Where a row states a size, it is once, few, many or the class of an expanded clone; other rows omit it.

D,V,J,size,DNA,CDR3
NA,TRBV4-3,TRBJ1-1,NA,TGCGCCAGCAGCCAAGATTACTCCCCAGGGTTCAACACTGAAGCTTTCTTT,CASSQDYSPGFNTEAFF
NA,TRBV7-9,TRBJ2-5,NA,TGTGCCAGCAGCTTTCCGTCCCCGGTAGAGACCCAGTACTTC,CASSFPSPVETQYF
NA,TRBV4-3,TRBJ2-7,few,TGCGCCAGCAGCCAAGATCTCCTGGGGGTGGCCGAGCAGTACTTC,CASSQDLLGVAEQYF
NA,TRBV6-5,TRBJ1-1,few,TGTGCCAGCAGTTACTCCGCTGGGACTGAAGCTTTCTTT,CASSYSAGTEAFF
NA,TRBV28,TRBJ1-6,NA,TGTGCCAGCAGTTTCCAGGTCAGCTTGGGTTCACCCCTCCACTTT,CASSFQVSLGSPLHF
NA,TRBV12-3/TRBV12-4,TRBJ2-3,many,TGTGCCAGCAGTTTAGCGGGCGACAGCACAGATACGCAGTATTTT,CASSLAGDSTDTQYF
TRBD1,TRBV3-1,TRBJ2-2,NA,TGTGCCAGCAGCCAAGAGACAGGGGCCGGCACCGGGGAGCTGTTTTTT,CASSQETGAGTGELFF
NA,TRBV4-2,TRBJ2-3,NA,TGTGCCAGCAGCCAAGAGTTTGGGCCAGATACGCAGTATTTT,CASSQEFGPDTQYF
NA,TRBV7-9,TRBJ2-7,many,TGTGCCAGCAGCTCTCCTAAGAAGACCTACGAGCAGTACTTC,CASSSPKKTYEQYF
NA,TRBV29-1,TRBJ2-3,few,TGCACAGGGGCGGTTAGCACAGATACGCAGTATTTT,CTGAVSTDTQYF
NA,TRBV20-1,TRBJ2-5,many,TGCAGTGCTAGAGAACTTCTTATCCAAGAGACCCAGTACTTC,CSARELLIQETQYF
NA,TRBV5-6,TRBJ2-5,NA,TGTGCCAGCAGCTTGGCCTTCGATATTGTCGAGACCCAGTACTTC,CASSLAFDIVETQYF
NA,TRBV6-5,TRBJ1-6,few,TGTGCCAGCAGCCAACAAGGGGGACTTTATAATTCACCCCTCCACTTT,CASSQQGGLYNSPLHF
NA,TRBV4-3,TRBJ2-2,NA,TGCGCCAGCAGCCTTTGGACACCGAACACCGGGGAGCTGTTTTTT,CASSLWTPNTGELFF
NA,TRBV4-2,TRBJ1-2,few,TGTGCCAGCAGCCAAGATCAGGCCCGGGGGCGCGACTATGGCTACACCTTC,CASSQDQARGRDYGYTF
NA,TRBV20-1,TRBJ2-7,few,TGCAGTGCCAACAACCGACAGAACGAGCAGTACTTC,CSANNRQNEQYF
NA,TRBV10-3,TRBJ2-2,NA,TGTGCCATCAGTGGAGGTTGGGACACCGGGGAGCTGTTTTTT,CAISGGWDTGELFF
NA,TRBV7-9,TRBJ1-1,few,TGTGCCAGCAGCTTACAGACAGGTAACACTGAAGCTTTCTTT,CASSLQTGNTEAFF
TRBD1,TRBV5-1,TRBJ1-1,few,TGCGCCAGCAGCCTTCCGGGACAGGGCGGTGAAGCTTTCTTT,CASSLPGQGGEAFF
NA,TRBV6-5,TRBJ2-5,NA,TGTGCCAGCAGTTACTCCCGCCCCAGGGAGACCCAGTACTTC,CASSYSRPRETQYF
NA,TRBV3-1,TRBJ1-5,NA,TGTGCCAGCAGCCAAGGGCCCGGCCATCAGCCCCAGCATTTT,CASSQGPGHQPQHF
TRBD1,TRBV7-2,TRBJ2-3,NA,TGTGCCAGCAGCTCCGGGACAGGGGAAGGACGGGGTACGCAGTATTTT,CASSSGTGEGRGTQYF
TRBD2,TRBV27,TRBJ2-5,few,TGTGCCAGCAGTTTATTTAGCGGGGGGGGAAACATGCAAGAGACCCAGTACTTC,CASSLFSGGGNMQETQYF
NA,TRBV3-1,TRBJ1-1,many,TGTGCCAGCAGCCAAGAAGGGGGGACTGAAGCTTTCTTT,CASSQEGGTEAFF